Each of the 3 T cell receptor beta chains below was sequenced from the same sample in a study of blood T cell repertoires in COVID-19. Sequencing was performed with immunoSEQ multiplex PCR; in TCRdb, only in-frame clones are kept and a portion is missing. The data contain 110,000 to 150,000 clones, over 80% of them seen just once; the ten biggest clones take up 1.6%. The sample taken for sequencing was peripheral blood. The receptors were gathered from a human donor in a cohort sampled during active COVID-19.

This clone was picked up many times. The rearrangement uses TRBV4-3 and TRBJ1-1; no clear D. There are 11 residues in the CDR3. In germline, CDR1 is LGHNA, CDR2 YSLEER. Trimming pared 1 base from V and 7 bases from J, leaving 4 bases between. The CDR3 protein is CASSQAGEAFF. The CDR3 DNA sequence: TGCGCCAGCAGCCAAGCCGGTGAAGCTTTCTTT.

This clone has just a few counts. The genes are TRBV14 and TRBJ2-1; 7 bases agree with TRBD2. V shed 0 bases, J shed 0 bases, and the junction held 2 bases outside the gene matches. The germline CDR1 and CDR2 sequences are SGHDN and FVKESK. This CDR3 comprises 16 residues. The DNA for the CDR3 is TGTGCCAGCAGCCAAGATTGGACTAGCTCCTACAATGAGCAGTTCTTC. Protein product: CASSQDWTSSYNEQFF.

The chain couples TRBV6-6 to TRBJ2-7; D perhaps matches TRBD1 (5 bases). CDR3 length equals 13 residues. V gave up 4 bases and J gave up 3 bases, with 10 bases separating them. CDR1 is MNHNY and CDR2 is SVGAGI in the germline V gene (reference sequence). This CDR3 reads CASSLTRDYEQYF. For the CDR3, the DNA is TGTGCCAGCAGTTTAACCAGGGACTACGAGCAGTACTTC.